This T cell receptor beta chain was documented in a study of T-cell reconstitution after alpha-beta-depleted transplantation in children. Preparation of the TCRbeta library was carried out with unique molecular identifiers. TCRdb re-called the PCR reads through MiXCR, storing one row per CDR3 protein. The sample has roughly 500,000 distinct CDR3 sequences, around a third seen once; the top ten hold under 3%. In germline, CDR1 is SGDLS, CDR2 YYNGEE. The CDR3 totals 16 residues. With V trimmed by 6 bases and J by 7 bases, 14 bases remained unmatched. This chain connects TRBV9 to TRBJ2-1; 9 bases are shared with TRBD2. Sequenced material: PBMCs from the stem cell graft donor, taken from the stem cell graft. This TCR came from a human donor who donated a stem cell graft to a child with aplastic anemia. In DNA form, the CDR3 reads TGTGCCAGCACCGCCGTGAGCGGGAGGAACGTAAATGAGCAGTTCTTC. Amino acid sequence: CASTAVSGRNVNEQFF.